The 13 T cell receptor beta chains reported below all come from one sample, sequenced in a study of blood T cell repertoires in COVID-19. The data were produced by immunoSEQ multiplex PCR, yet TCRdb's version contains in-frame clones alone and is incomplete. The table includes 140,000 to 150,000 clones, around 84% detected once. The source material was peripheral blood. These receptors all come from a human donor in a cohort sampled during active COVID-19.

This chain links TRBV6-2 or TRBV6-3 with TRBJ2-7; D call uncertain. The CDR3 runs 17 residues. Germline V CDR1 and CDR2: MNHEY, SVGEGT. V dropped 0 bases and J dropped 1 base, with 16 bases sitting between them. CDR3 amino acids: CASSYSSEDQTSYEQYF. The CDR3 region has the DNA TGTGCCAGCAGTTACTCGTCTGAAGACCAGACTTCCTACGAGCAGTACTTC.

V gene TRBV7-2 combines with J gene TRBJ2-5, with 7 bases lining up with TRBD2. Germline-derived CDR1 and CDR2 are SGHTA and FQGNSA. V trimming: 8 bases; J trimming: 3 bases; junction bases outside the gene matches: 3. CDR3 length: 12 residues. The CDR3 protein is CASGRVKETQYF. CDR3 DNA: TGTGCCAGCGGGAGGGTGAAAGAGACCCAGTACTTC.

The chain links TRBV19 to TRBJ2-1, with 13 bases identical to TRBD2. The V and J ends lost 6 bases and 4 bases, in that order; junction bases with no gene match: 3. The germline gives CDR1 LNHDA, CDR2 SQIVND (reference sequence). The length of the CDR3 is 15 residues. For the CDR3, the DNA is TGTGCCAGTAGACTAGCGGGGGGGCCGTACAATGAGCAGTTCTTC. Translating gives CASRLAGGPYNEQFF.

This chain links TRBV6-2 or TRBV6-3 with TRBJ2-7; D is possibly TRBD1 (6 bases). Trimming stripped 0 bases from V and 3 bases from J, with 15 bases between. The CDR3 has 16 amino acids. Germline V gives CDR1 MNHEY, CDR2 SVGEGT. The CDR3 spells CASSYSPGTRSYEQYF. For the CDR3, the DNA is TGTGCCAGCAGTTACTCGCCCGGGACAAGGAGCTACGAGCAGTACTTC.

This clone was recorded once. The rearrangement uses TRBV5-6 and TRBJ1-2; D not certain. Germline V lookup: CDR1 SGHDT, CDR2 YYEEEE. There are 14 residues in the CDR3. Trimming stripped 2 bases from V and 0 bases from J, with 8 bases between. The CDR3 DNA reads as TGTGCCAGCAGCTTTGGTCAGGCTAACTATGGCTACACCTTC. Amino acids: CASSFGQANYGYTF.

The chain recombines TRBV15 with TRBJ1-4, with 7 nucleotides matching TRBD1. With V trimmed by 5 bases and J by 8 bases, 8 bases remained unmatched. The CDR3 consists of 14 residues. Germline loops: CDR1 LNHNV, CDR2 YYDKDF (reference sequence). The CDR3, as DNA: TGTGCCACCAGCCGGAATGAGGGGGCGGAAAAACTGTTTTTT. Translating it yields CATSRNEGAEKLFF.

This CDR3 is CASSWGPEAEAFF. CDR3 bases: TGTGCCAGCAGTTGGGGGCCCGAGGCTGAAGCTTTCTTT. The chain uses TRBV28 and TRBJ1-1; D might be TRBD1 (6 bases). The CDR3 consists of 13 residues. Germline CDR1 is MDHEN and CDR2 is SYDVKM. V was trimmed by 4 bases and J by 6 bases, leaving 12 bases between them.

The chain is built from TRBV30 and TRBJ1-2; D possibly corresponds to TRBD1 (5 bases). This CDR3 spans 12 amino acids. From germline, CDR1 is GTSNPN and CDR2 SVGIG (reference sequence). V dropped 3 bases and J dropped 8 bases, with 13 bases sitting between them. The DNA for the CDR3 is TGTGCCTGGAGGGAAAGGGGTTGGGGCTACACCTTC. Residues: CAWRERGWGYTF.

The chain has TRBV19 and TRBJ1-5, with D perhaps TRBD1 (6 bases). CDR3 length: 17 residues. Trimming took off 4 bases at V and 0 bases at J, with 16 bases between the two ends. CDR1 is LNHDA, CDR2 SQIVND, per germline (reference sequence). The CDR3 DNA follows: TGTGCCAGTAGTACCATGACAGGCAAATATAGCAATCAGCCCCAGCATTTT. Amino acids: CASSTMTGKYSNQPQHF.

J is TRBJ2-5 and V is TRBV7-9; the D is unclear. The CDR3 totals 18 residues. Trimming removed 1 base from V and 0 bases from J, with 18 bases in between. In germline, CDR1 is SEHNR, CDR2 FQNEAQ (reference sequence). The CDR3 DNA sequence: TGTGCCAGCAGCTTAGAGGCTGGAGCATTCGCGTACCAAGAGACCCAGTACTTC. Its translation is CASSLEAGAFAYQETQYF.

J is TRBJ2-3 and V is TRBV3-1 (or the pseudogene TRBV3-2); 7 bases agree with TRBD2. This CDR3 is 15 amino acids long. Germline lookup yields CDR1 LGHDT and CDR2 YNNKEL (reference sequence). V was pared by 6 bases and J by 3 bases, with 9 bases of the junction left unmatched. The CDR3 spells CASSPTGGWTDTQYF. DNA for the CDR3: TGTGCCAGCAGTCCTACGGGGGGATGGACAGATACGCAGTATTTT.

The CDR3 here is CASSIAGGPPYNEQFF. The CDR3 region has the DNA TGTGCCAGTAGTATTGCGGGGGGGCCGCCCTACAATGAGCAGTTCTTC. The chain recombines TRBV19 with TRBJ2-1; 9 nucleotides line up with TRBD2. Germline V gives CDR1 LNHDA, CDR2 SQIVND (reference sequence). With V trimmed by 3 bases and J by 2 bases, 5 bases remained unmatched. The length of the CDR3 is 16 residues.

The V and J genes are TRBV30 and TRBJ1-1, with a possible D match to TRBD1 (5 bases). Germline-derived CDR1 and CDR2 are GTSNPN and SVGIG (reference sequence). This CDR3 contains 13 residues. V lost 3 bases and J lost 4, with 12 bases in between. CDR3 protein: CAWSPGGGTEAFF. The CDR3 coding sequence is TGTGCCTGGAGCCCCGGGGGGGGCACTGAAGCTTTCTTT. The complete variable domain, with remaining parts taken from reference TRBV30 and TRBJ1-1, reads SQTIHQWPATLVQPVGSPLSLECTVEGTSNPNLYWYRQAAGRGLQLLFYSVGIGQISSEVPQNLSASRPQDRQFILSSKKLLLSDSGFYLCAWSPGGGTEAFFGQGTRLTVV.